Detailed here is one T cell receptor (beta chain). The CDR3 spans 11 residues. Germline values: CDR1 MNHEY, CDR2 SVGEGT. With 6 bases removed from V and 7 bases from J, the gap between germline ends came to 9 bases. The source of the sample is a study of chronic HIV infection and antiretroviral therapy. MiXCR, applied by TCRdb to the 5' RACE reads, yields one record per CDR3 protein. The data contain approximately 30,000 distinct CDR3 sequences, around 8.6% of them singletons. The sequencing input was peripheral blood. The sequence was obtained from an adult who had HIV and had not received antiretroviral therapy, or was an uninfected healthy control (not recorded which). This chain links TRBV6-2 or TRBV6-3 with TRBJ1-1; D gene ambiguous. The CDR3 sequence is CASSRVDEAFF. CDR3 sequence (DNA): TGTGCCAGCAGCCGTGTCGATGAAGCTTTCTTT.